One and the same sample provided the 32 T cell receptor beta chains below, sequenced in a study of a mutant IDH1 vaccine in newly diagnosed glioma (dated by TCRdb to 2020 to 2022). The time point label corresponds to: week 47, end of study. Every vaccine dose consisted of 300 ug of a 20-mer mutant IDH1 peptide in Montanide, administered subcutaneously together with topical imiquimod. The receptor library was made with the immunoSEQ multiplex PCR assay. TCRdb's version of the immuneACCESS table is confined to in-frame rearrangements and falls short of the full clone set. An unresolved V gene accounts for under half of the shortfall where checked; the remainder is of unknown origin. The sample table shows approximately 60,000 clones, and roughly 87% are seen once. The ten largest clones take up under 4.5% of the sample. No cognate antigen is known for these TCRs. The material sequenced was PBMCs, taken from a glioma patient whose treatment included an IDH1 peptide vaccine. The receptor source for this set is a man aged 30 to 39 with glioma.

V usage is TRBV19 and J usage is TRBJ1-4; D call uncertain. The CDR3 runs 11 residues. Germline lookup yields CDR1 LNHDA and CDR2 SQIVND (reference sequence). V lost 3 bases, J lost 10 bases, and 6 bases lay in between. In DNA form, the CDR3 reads TGTGCCAGTAGTATCTATGGAAAACTGTTTTTT. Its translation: CASSIYGKLFF.

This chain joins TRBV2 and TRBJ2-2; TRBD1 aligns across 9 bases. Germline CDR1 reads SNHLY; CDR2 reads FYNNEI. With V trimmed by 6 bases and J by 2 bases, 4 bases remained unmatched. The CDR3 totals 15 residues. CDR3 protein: CASRGTGTNTGELFF. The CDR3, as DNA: TGTGCCAGCAGGGGGACAGGGACTAACACCGGGGAGCTGTTTTTT.

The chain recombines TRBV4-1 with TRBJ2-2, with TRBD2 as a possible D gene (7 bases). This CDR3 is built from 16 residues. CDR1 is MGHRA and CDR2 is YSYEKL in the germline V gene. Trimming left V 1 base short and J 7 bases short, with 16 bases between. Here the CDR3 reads CASSQVWGGRIGELFF. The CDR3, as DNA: TGCGCCAGCAGCCAAGTCTGGGGGGGCCGTATCGGGGAGCTGTTTTTT.

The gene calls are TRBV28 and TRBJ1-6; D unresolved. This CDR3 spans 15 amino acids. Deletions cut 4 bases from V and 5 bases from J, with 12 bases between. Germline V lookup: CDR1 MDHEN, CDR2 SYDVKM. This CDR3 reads CASSWKGSHNSPLHF. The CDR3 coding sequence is TGTGCCAGCAGTTGGAAGGGTTCCCATAATTCACCCCTCCACTTT. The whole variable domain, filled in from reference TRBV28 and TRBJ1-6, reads DVKVTQSSRYLVKRTGEKVFLECVQDMDHENMFWYRQDPGLGLRLIYFSYDVKMKEKGDIPEGYSVSREKKERFSLILESASTNQTSMYLCASSWKGSHNSPLHFGNGTRLTVT.

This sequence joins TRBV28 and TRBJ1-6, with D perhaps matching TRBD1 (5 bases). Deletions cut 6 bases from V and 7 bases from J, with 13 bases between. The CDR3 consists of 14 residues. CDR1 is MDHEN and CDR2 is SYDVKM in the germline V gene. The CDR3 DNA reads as TGTGCCAGCAGGAGGACGGGGACCAATTCACCCCTCCACTTT. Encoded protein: CASRRTGTNSPLHF.

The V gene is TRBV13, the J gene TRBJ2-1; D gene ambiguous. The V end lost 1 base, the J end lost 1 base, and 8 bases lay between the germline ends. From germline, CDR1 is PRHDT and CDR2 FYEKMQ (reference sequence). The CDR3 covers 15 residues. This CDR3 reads CASSLVAPSYNEQFF. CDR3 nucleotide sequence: TGTGCCAGCAGCTTAGTGGCACCGTCCTACAATGAGCAGTTCTTC.

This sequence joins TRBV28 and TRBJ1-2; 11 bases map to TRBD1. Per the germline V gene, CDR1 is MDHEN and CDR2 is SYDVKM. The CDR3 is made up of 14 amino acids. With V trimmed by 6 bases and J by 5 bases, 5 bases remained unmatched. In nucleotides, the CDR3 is TGTGCCAGCAGAGGACAGGGGGCGCAGTATGGCTACACCTTC. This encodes CASRGQGAQYGYTF.

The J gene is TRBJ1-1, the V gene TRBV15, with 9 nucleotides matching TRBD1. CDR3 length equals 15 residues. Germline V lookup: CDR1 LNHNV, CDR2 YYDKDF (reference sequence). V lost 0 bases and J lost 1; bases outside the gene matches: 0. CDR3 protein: CATSREQGANTEAFF. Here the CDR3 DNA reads TGTGCCACCAGCAGAGAACAGGGGGCGAACACTGAAGCTTTCTTT.

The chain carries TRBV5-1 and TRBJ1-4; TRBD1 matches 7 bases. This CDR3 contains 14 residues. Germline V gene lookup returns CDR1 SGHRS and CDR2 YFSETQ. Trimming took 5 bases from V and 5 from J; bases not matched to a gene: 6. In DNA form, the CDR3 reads TGCGCCAGCAGTTGGACAGGCCTGAATGAAAAACTGTTTTTT. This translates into CASSWTGLNEKLFF. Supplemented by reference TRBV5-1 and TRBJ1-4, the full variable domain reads KAGVTQTPRYLIKTRGQQVTLSCSPISGHRSVSWYQQTPGQGLQFLFEYFSETQRNKGNFPGRFSGRQFSNSRSEMNVSTLELGDSALYLCASSWTGLNEKLFFGSGTQLSVL.

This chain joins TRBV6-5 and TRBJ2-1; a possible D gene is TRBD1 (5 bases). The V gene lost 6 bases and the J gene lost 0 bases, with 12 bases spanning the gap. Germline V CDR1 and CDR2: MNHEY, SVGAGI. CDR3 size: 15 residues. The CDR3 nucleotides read TGTGCCAGCAGCCGACAGCGAAGCTCCTACAATGAGCAGTTCTTC. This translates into CASSRQRSSYNEQFF.

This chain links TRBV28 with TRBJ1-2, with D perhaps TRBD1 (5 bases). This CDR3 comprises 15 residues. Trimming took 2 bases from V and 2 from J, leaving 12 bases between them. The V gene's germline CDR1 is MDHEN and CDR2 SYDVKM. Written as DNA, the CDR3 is TGTGCCAGCAGTTTAGGACAATCGGCAAACTATGGCTACACCTTC. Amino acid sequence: CASSLGQSANYGYTF.

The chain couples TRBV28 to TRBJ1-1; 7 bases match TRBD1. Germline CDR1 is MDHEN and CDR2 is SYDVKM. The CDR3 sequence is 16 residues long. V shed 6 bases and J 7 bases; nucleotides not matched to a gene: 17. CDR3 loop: CASRYTGATVVFEAFF. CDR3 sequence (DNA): TGTGCCAGCAGGTACACAGGGGCCACCGTCGTCTTTGAAGCTTTCTTT.

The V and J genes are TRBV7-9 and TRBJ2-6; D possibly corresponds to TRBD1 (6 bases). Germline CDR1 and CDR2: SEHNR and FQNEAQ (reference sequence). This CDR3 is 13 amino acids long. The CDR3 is CAGASSGANVLTF. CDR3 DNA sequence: TGTGCGGGGGCCTCCTCTGGGGCCAACGTCCTGACTTTC. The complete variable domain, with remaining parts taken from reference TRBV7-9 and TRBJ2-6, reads DTGVSQNPRHKITKRGQNVTFRCDPISEHNRLYWYRQTLGQGPEFLTYFQNEAQLEKSRLLSDRFSAERPKGSFSTLEIQRTEQGDSAMYLCAGASSGANVLTFGAGSRLTVL.

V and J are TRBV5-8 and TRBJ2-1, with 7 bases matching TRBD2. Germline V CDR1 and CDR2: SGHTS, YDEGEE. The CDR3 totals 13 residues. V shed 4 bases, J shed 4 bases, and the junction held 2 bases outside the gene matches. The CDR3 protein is CASSGGVYNEQFF. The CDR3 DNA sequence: TGTGCCAGCAGCGGGGGGGTGTACAATGAGCAGTTCTTC.

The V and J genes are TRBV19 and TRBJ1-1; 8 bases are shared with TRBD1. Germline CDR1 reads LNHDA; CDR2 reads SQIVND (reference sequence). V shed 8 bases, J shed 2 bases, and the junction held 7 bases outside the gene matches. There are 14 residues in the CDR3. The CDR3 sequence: CASEPGQGNTEAFF. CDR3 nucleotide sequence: TGTGCCAGTGAACCAGGACAGGGTAACACTGAAGCTTTCTTT.

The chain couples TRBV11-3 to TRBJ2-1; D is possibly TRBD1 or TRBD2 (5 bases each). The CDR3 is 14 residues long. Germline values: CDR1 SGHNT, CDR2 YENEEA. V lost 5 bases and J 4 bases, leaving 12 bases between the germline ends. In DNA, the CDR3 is TGTGCCAGCAGCCGTGGGGACCGATACAATGAGCAGTTCTTC. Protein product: CASSRGDRYNEQFF.

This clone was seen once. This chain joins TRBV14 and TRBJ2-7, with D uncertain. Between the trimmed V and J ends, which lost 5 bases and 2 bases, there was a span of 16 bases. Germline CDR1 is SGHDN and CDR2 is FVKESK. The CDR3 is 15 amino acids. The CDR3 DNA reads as TGTGCCAGCAGCTCGGTCTTTCCGCAACCCTACGAGCAGTACTTC. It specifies CASSSVFPQPYEQYF.

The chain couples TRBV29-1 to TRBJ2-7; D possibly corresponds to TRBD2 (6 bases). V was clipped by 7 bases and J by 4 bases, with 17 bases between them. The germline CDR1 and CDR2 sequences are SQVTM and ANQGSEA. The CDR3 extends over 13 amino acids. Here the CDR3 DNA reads TGCAGCGCCACAGTGGGGGGAAGTTACGAGCAGTACTTC. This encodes CSATVGGSYEQYF.

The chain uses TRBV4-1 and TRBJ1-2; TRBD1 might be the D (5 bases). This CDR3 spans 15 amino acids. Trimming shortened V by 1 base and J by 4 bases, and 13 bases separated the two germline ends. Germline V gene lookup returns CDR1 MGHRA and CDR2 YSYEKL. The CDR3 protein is CASSQGDQGFYGYTF. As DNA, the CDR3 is TGCGCCAGCAGCCAAGGGGACCAGGGCTTCTATGGCTACACCTTC.

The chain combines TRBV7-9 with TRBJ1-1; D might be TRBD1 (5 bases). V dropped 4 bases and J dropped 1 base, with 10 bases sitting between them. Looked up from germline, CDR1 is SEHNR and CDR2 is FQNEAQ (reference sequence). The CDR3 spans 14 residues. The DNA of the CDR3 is TGTGCCAGCAGCTCAGGGCCAGCGAACACTGAAGCTTTCTTT. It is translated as CASSSGPANTEAFF.

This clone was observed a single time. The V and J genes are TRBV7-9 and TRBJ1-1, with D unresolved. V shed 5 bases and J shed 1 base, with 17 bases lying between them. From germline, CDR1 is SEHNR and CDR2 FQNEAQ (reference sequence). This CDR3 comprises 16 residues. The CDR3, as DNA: TGTGCCAGCAGCGAACCGAGAGGAGGGCCGAACACTGAAGCTTTCTTT. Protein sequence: CASSEPRGGPNTEAFF.

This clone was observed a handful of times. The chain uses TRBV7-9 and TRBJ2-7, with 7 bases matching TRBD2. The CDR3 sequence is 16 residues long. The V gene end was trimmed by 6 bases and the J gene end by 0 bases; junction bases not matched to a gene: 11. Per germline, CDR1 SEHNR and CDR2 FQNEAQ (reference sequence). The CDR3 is CASRQAGGGSSYEQYF. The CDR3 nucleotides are TGTGCCAGCAGACAGGCGGGCGGGGGAAGCTCCTACGAGCAGTACTTC.

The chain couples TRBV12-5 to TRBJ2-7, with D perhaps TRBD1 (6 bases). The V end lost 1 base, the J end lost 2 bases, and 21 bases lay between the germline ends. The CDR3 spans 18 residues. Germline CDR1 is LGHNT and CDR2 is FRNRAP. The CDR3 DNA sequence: TGTGCTAGTGGTTTGGGCCCCCGACAGGTCGGGGCGACCTACGAGCAGTACTTC. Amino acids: CASGLGPRQVGATYEQYF.

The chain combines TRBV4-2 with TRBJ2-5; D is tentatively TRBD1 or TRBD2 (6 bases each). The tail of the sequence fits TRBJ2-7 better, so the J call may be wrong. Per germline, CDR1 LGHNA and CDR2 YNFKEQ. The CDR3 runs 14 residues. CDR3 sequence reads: CASSQGTGTHEQYF. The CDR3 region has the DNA TGTGCCAGCAGCCAAGGAACAGGGACTCACGAGCAGTACTTC.

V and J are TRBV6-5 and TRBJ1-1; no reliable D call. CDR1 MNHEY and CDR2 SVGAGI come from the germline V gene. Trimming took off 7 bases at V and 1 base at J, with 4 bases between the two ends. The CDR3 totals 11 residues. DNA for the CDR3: TGTGCCAGCATTAGGAACACTGAAGCTTTCTTT. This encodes CASIRNTEAFF.

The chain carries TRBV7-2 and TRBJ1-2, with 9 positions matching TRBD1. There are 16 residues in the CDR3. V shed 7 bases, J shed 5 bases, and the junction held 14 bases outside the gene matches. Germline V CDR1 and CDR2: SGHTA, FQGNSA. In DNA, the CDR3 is TGTGCCAGCACCCCCCTAGGTCCGGGACAGGGTTATGGCTACACCTTC. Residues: CASTPLGPGQGYGYTF.

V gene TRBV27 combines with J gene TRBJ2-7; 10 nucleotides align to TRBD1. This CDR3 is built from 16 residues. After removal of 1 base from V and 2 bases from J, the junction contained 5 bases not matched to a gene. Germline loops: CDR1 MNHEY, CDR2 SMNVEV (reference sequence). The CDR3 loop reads CASSLWGTGATYEQYF. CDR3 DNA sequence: TGTGCCAGCAGTTTATGGGGGACAGGGGCTACCTACGAGCAGTACTTC.

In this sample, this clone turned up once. The CDR3 sequence is CASSHGAGGSTDTQYF. The CDR3 DNA follows: TGTGCCAGCAGCCACGGAGCGGGGGGAAGCACAGATACGCAGTATTTT. This chain links TRBV7-9 with TRBJ2-3; 9 bases fit TRBD2. The CDR3 contains 16 residues. Germline-derived CDR1 and CDR2 are SEHNR and FQNEAQ (reference sequence). Trimming removed 5 bases from V and 0 bases from J; junction bases left unmatched: 6. The full variable domain, with the rest looked up from reference TRBV7-9 and TRBJ2-3, is DTGVSQNPRHKITKRGQNVTFRCDPISEHNRLYWYRQTLGQGPEFLTYFQNEAQLEKSRLLSDRFSAERPKGSFSTLEIQRTEQGDSAMYLCASSHGAGGSTDTQYFGPGTRLTVL.

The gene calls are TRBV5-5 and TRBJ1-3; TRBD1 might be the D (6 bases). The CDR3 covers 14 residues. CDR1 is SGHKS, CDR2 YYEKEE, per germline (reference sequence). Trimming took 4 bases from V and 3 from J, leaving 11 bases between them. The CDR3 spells CASSPWDNGNTIYF. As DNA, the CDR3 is TGTGCCAGCAGCCCTTGGGACAATGGAAACACCATATATTTT. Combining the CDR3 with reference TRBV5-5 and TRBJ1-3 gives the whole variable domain DAGVTQSPTHLIKTRGQQVTLRCSPISGHKSVSWYQQVLGQGPQFIFQYYEKEERGRGNFPDRFSARQFPNYSSELNVNALLLGDSALYLCASSPWDNGNTIYFGEGSWLTVV.

This CDR3 is CATTTGVGHEQYF. CDR3 DNA: TGTGCCACTACGACAGGGGTTGGCCACGAGCAGTACTTC. The chain carries TRBV2 and TRBJ2-7, with 8 bases fitting TRBD1. The CDR3 runs 13 residues. With 10 bases clipped from V and 5 bases from J, the junction kept 10 bases outside the gene matches. Germline-derived CDR1 and CDR2 are SNHLY and FYNNEI.

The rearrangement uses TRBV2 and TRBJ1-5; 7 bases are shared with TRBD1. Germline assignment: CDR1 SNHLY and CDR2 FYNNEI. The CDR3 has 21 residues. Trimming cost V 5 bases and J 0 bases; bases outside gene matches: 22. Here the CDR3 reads CASSTPNRKSQTGTSNQPQHF. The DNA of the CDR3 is TGTGCCAGCAGTACCCCGAATAGAAAGTCCCAGACAGGGACTAGCAATCAGCCCCAGCATTTT.

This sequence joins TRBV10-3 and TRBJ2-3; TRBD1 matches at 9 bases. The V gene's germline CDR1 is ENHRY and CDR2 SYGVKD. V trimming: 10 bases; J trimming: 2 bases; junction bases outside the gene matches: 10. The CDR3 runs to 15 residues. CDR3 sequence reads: CATAENRGPTDTQYF. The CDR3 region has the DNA TGTGCCACAGCTGAAAACAGGGGGCCCACAGATACGCAGTATTTT.